This T cell receptor beta chain came from a study of T cells in Graves' hyperthyroidism and ophthalmopathy. Study-level information: Specimen type is peripheral blood, collected at initial diagnosis prior to any treatment.

Amplification of TCR beta CDR3 regions was performed using RNA transcripts as template. When the TCR CDR3 underwent first-round RT-PCR, the HTBI primer set was used. From the multiplex PCR reads, TCRdb called clonotypes with MiXCR, one entry per CDR3 protein. Among roughly 640,000 distinct CDR3 sequences, 16% were seen once, and the ten largest hold approximately 3.5%. This clonotype occurred a few times. What it binds is not known. The CDR3 runs to 11 residues. The V and J ends lost 10 bases and 7 bases, in that order; junction bases with no gene match: 6. Germline V gives CDR1 ENHRY, CDR2 SYGVKD. Study-wide results and caveats: Most thyroid clonotypes expanded above 0.001 were also detected in blood.

The sequence derives from a woman aged 40 to 50 with Graves' ophthalmopathy. The sample comprised blood. The chain joins TRBV10-3 to TRBJ1-1; 7 nucleotides match TRBD1. This CDR3 reads CATGQANEAFF. DNA of the CDR3: TGTGCCACAGGACAGGCAAATGAAGCTTTCTTT.